The 32 T cell receptor beta chains below all came from one sample that was sequenced in a study of CD8+ T cells in alopecia areata. Stated treatment: oral pan-JAK inhibitor, 5-10 mg twice daily. The sequencing template was cDNA reverse transcribed from extracted RNA. The repertoire was sequenced with immunoSEQ multiplex PCR; TCRdb's copy has only in-frame clones and lacks some. Found here are around 150,000 clones, less than 70% of them singletons; the top ten hold 11% to 15%. The sequencing used CD4+ T cells sorted from blood, collected at week 24, from a patient treated with tofacitinib. These receptors were taken from a human donor with alopecia areata.

This rearrangement joins TRBV30 to TRBJ2-7; no definite D call. CDR3 size: 13 residues. CDR1 GTSNPN and CDR2 SVGIG come from the germline V gene (reference sequence). V was pared by 2 bases and J by 2 bases, with 10 bases between. The CDR3 here is CAWSRGWTYEQYF. The DNA of the CDR3 is TGTGCCTGGAGTCGAGGTTGGACCTACGAGCAGTACTTC.

J is TRBJ1-2 and V is TRBV29-1, with D possibly TRBD1 on 5 matching bases. CDR1 is SQVTM, CDR2 ANQGSEA, per germline. This CDR3 has 13 residues. V dropped 0 bases and J dropped 8 bases, with 13 bases sitting between them. The CDR3 DNA reads TGCAGCGTTGAAGATAGGGCAGGGTGGGGCTACACCTTC. Encoded protein: CSVEDRAGWGYTF.

The chain links TRBV30 to TRBJ1-1, with D tentatively TRBD1 (5 bases). Per the germline V gene, CDR1 is GTSNPN and CDR2 is SVGIG (reference sequence). The V end was cut by 8 bases, the J end by 5 bases, with 12 bases between. The CDR3 is made up of 11 amino acids. The CDR3 DNA sequence: TGTGCCGGGGGTTCTCGAACTGAAGCTTTCTTT. It is translated as CAGGSRTEAFF.

A few counts support this clone. The chain recombines TRBV7-2 with TRBJ2-7; D is possibly TRBD2 (5 bases). Germline lookup yields CDR1 SGHTA and CDR2 FQGNSA. The CDR3 sequence is 13 residues long. The ends were cut back, 5 bases at V and 2 bases at J, with 10 bases in the middle. CDR3 sequence: CASSTRVTYEQYF. CDR3 nucleotides: TGTGCCAGCAGCACGAGGGTGACCTACGAGCAGTACTTC.

The chain combines TRBV5-6 with TRBJ2-3; a weak D match, TRBD2 (6 bases). V was clipped by 3 bases and J by 3 bases, with 14 bases between them. The CDR3 contains 15 residues. CDR1 and CDR2 from the germline V gene are SGHDT and YYEEEE. Here the CDR3 reads CASSYSTGVTDTQYF. CDR3 DNA: TGTGCCAGCAGCTACTCAACGGGAGTAACAGATACGCAGTATTTT.

The rearrangement uses TRBV29-1 and TRBJ2-5; unclear D gene. Trimming cost V 1 base and J 2 bases, with 8 bases left between them. Germline-derived CDR1 and CDR2 are SQVTM and ANQGSEA. The CDR3 extends over 13 amino acids. The CDR3 coding sequence is TGCAGCGTTGAAGGACAACAGCAAGAGACCCAGTACTTC. It is translated as CSVEGQQQETQYF.

This clone has a handful of counts. The chain is built from TRBV5-1 and TRBJ2-1; 12 bases fit TRBD2. V trimming: 4 bases; J trimming: 4 bases; junction bases outside the gene matches: 9. CDR3 size: 17 residues. CDR1 is SGHRS, CDR2 YFSETQ, per germline. The DNA for the CDR3 is TGCGCCAGCAGCACTGGACTAGCGGGATCTAAATACAATGAGCAGTTCTTC. This sequence encodes CASSTGLAGSKYNEQFF.

DNA for the CDR3: TGTGCCAGCAGCCCCGCGATGTCAGCGGGGGGGCCCTACAATGAGCAGTTCTTC. Protein: CASSPAMSAGGPYNEQFF. The rearrangement uses TRBV4-2 and TRBJ2-1; 10 bases fit TRBD2. The V and J ends lost 4 bases and 2 bases, in that order; junction bases with no gene match: 11. The CDR3 is 18 amino acids. Germline CDR1 is LGHNA and CDR2 is YNFKEQ.

The V call is TRBV5-6, the J call TRBJ2-4; D may be TRBD2 (5 bases). The CDR3 contains 15 residues. With 4 bases removed from V and 1 base from J, the gap between germline ends came to 12 bases. Germline lookup yields CDR1 SGHDT and CDR2 YYEEEE. CDR3 residues: CASSPLAGAKNIQYF. CDR3 nucleotides: TGTGCCAGCAGCCCTCTGGCGGGCGCCAAAAACATTCAGTACTTC.

This clone was found once. The chain has TRBV2 and TRBJ2-1; D might be TRBD1 or TRBD2, each matching 6 bases. This CDR3 region has 17 residues. V lost 3 bases and J 7 bases, leaving 22 bases between the germline ends. Germline V gene data show CDR1 as SNHLY and CDR2 as FYNNEI. CDR3: CASSEEVGGTLGNEQFF. The CDR3, as DNA: TGTGCCAGCAGTGAGGAGGTGGGGGGCACCTTGGGGAATGAGCAGTTCTTC.

This sequence joins TRBV27 and TRBJ2-1; D may be TRBD2 (5 bases). V was clipped by 2 bases and J by 10 bases, with 9 bases between them. The CDR3 contains 12 residues. Germline values: CDR1 MNHEY, CDR2 SMNVEV (reference sequence). CDR3 sequence (DNA): TGTGCCAGCAGTTTAAACGGGGAAGAGCAGTTCTTC. This encodes CASSLNGEEQFF.

The genes are TRBV29-1 and TRBJ2-3, with D possibly TRBD2 on 7 matching bases. The CDR3 runs 14 residues. Trimming left V 2 bases short and J 4 bases short, with 13 bases between. CDR1 SQVTM and CDR2 ANQGSEA come from the germline V gene. CDR3 coding DNA: TGCAGCGTTGAAAGGGGGGGCGGTTCAGATACGCAGTATTTT. Its protein is CSVERGGGSDTQYF.

In its sample, this clone was seen a few times. CDR3 region: CASSLDLGQTYEQYF. In DNA, the CDR3 is TGTGCCAGCAGCTTGGACTTAGGACAGACCTACGAGCAGTACTTC. The genes are TRBV5-4 and TRBJ2-7, with D tentatively TRBD1 (6 bases). V was pared by 0 bases and J by 2 bases, with 12 bases between. Germline loops: CDR1 SGHNT, CDR2 YYREEE (reference sequence). The CDR3 is made up of 15 amino acids.

V usage is TRBV6-6 and J usage is TRBJ1-1; D possibly corresponds to TRBD1 (5 bases). The CDR3 is 13 residues long. With 4 bases removed from V and 1 base from J, the gap between germline ends came to 7 bases. Germline V gives CDR1 MNHNY, CDR2 SVGAGI (reference sequence). This chain's CDR3 is CASSWGGNTEAFF. The CDR3, as DNA: TGTGCCAGCAGTTGGGGGGGGAACACTGAAGCTTTCTTT.

The J gene is TRBJ2-6, the V gene TRBV27, with a possible D match to TRBD1 (5 bases). This CDR3 spans 15 amino acids. Germline CDR1 and CDR2: MNHEY and SMNVEV (reference sequence). The germline V and J ends were trimmed by 5 bases and 1 base, with 9 bases remaining between them. Here the CDR3 DNA reads TGTGCCAGCAGTGCCCAGGGATCTGGGGCCAACGTCCTGACTTTC. It codes for CASSAQGSGANVLTF.

This clone has a handful of counts. V gene TRBV14 combines with J gene TRBJ2-1; D is unclear. The CDR3 length is 12 residues. Germline V gives CDR1 SGHDN, CDR2 FVKESK. Trimming pared 4 bases from V and 7 bases from J, leaving 8 bases between. CDR3 nucleotide sequence: TGTGCCAGCAGCCGTCCACGGAATGAGCAGTTCTTC. Translated: CASSRPRNEQFF.

Only a few counts were recorded for this clone. V gene TRBV9 combines with J gene TRBJ2-2; D ambiguous. Between the trimmed V and J ends, which lost 5 bases and 0 bases, there was a span of 17 bases. Germline loops: CDR1 SGDLS, CDR2 YYNGEE. This CDR3 is 17 amino acids long. The CDR3 protein is CASSLKFGRTNTGELFF. Written as DNA, the CDR3 is TGTGCCAGCAGTCTAAAATTTGGGCGAACGAACACCGGGGAGCTGTTTTTT.

This clone was recorded a few times. This chain uses TRBV6-1 with TRBJ2-5; TRBD2 matches 8 bases. Germline values: CDR1 MNHNS, CDR2 SASEGT. The junction had 12 bases not matched to a gene; V was cut back by 7 bases and J by 5 bases. CDR3 length: 15 residues. The CDR3 nucleotides are TGTGCCAGCAAGGCGTCTAGCGGGCTATGGGAGACCCAGTACTTC. Encoded protein: CASKASSGLWETQYF.

This clone has just a few counts. The chain has TRBV7-9 and TRBJ1-1; D uncertain. Germline V CDR1 and CDR2: SEHNR, FQNEAQ (reference sequence). The ends were cut back, 4 bases at V and 1 base at J, with 7 bases in the middle. CDR3 length: 13 amino acids. The CDR3 here is CASSSDGNTEAFF. In DNA form, the CDR3 reads TGTGCCAGCAGCTCCGACGGGAACACTGAAGCTTTCTTT.

V and J are TRBV4-1 and TRBJ1-5; D gene uncertain. The germline CDR1 and CDR2 sequences are MGHRA and YSYEKL. The CDR3 runs to 13 residues. Trimming took 0 bases from V and 7 from J, leaving 7 bases between them. CDR3 DNA: TGCGCCAGCAGCCAAGATTCCAGGCAGCCCCAGCATTTT. Protein sequence: CASSQDSRQPQHF.

The gene calls are TRBV30 and TRBJ1-6; maybe TRBD1 (6 bases). Germline V gene sequence: CDR1 GTSNPN, CDR2 SVGIG (reference sequence). The CDR3 covers 15 residues. V was clipped by 4 bases and J by 10 bases, with 20 bases between them. In DNA form, the CDR3 reads TGTGCCTGGAAATCCCCCGGGGGCTATCGCTCACCCCTCCACTTT. Its protein product is CAWKSPGGYRSPLHF.

Note on this clone: This specimen includes other DNA sequences encoding the same CDR3. V gene TRBV29-1 combines with J gene TRBJ1-2; no clear D gene. The CDR3 totals 8 residues. V lost 6 bases and J lost 8, with 4 bases in between. Germline CDR1 and CDR2: SQVTM and ANQGSEA. The CDR3 DNA is TGCAGCGTAAGCGGCTACACCTTC. Protein product: CSVSGYTF.

Note on this clone: Other nucleotide sequences in the sample specify the same CDR3. This chain uses TRBV6-5 with TRBJ1-2, with a possible D match to TRBD1 (6 bases). The CDR3 is 12 residues long. V dropped 5 bases and J dropped 5 bases, with 9 bases sitting between them. Germline V gene lookup returns CDR1 MNHEY and CDR2 SVGAGI. The CDR3 here is CASSPQGYGYTF. The CDR3 DNA follows: TGTGCCAGCAGTCCCCAGGGGTATGGCTACACCTTC.

V is TRBV11-2 and J is TRBJ2-2; D is unresolved. V was pared by 2 bases and J by 4 bases, with 8 bases between. The germline V gene encodes CDR1 SGHAT and CDR2 FQNNGV. The CDR3 extends over 14 amino acids. CDR3 coding DNA: TGTGCCAGCAGCTTACGTGCTTCCACCGGGGAGCTGTTTTTT. It specifies CASSLRASTGELFF.

This rearrangement joins TRBV29-1 to TRBJ1-1, with D hard to call. Trimming left V 3 bases short and J 3 bases short, with 8 bases between. Germline V gene lookup returns CDR1 SQVTM and CDR2 ANQGSEA. The CDR3 has 12 amino acids. The CDR3 sequence: CSVDYEDTEAFF. The CDR3, as DNA: TGCAGCGTTGATTATGAGGACACTGAAGCTTTCTTT.

This rearrangement joins TRBV4-1 to TRBJ1-5; D gene uncertain. The CDR3 consists of 15 residues. Germline V gives CDR1 MGHRA, CDR2 YSYEKL. With 0 bases removed from V and 2 bases from J, the gap between germline ends came to 8 bases. This chain's CDR3 is CASSQDMGRNQPQHF. In DNA, the CDR3 is TGCGCCAGCAGCCAAGATATGGGCCGCAATCAGCCCCAGCATTTT.

The sample holds a few counts of this clone. The chain employs TRBV25-1 and TRBJ2-7; 7 bases agree with TRBD1. J was trimmed by 5 bases and V by 10 bases; bases with no gene match: 11. The germline CDR1 and CDR2 sequences are MGHDK and SYGVNS. CDR3 size: 13 residues. The CDR3 loop is CATRQGRIHEQYF. The CDR3 region has the DNA TGTGCCACCAGACAGGGTAGGATCCACGAGCAGTACTTC.

In the case of this clone: The sample has other DNA sequences that encode this CDR3 too. The CDR3 spells CASSGETQYF. CDR3 in DNA: TGCGCCAGCAGTGGGGAGACCCAGTACTTC. This chain links TRBV5-1 with TRBJ2-5; D remains ambiguous. V was pared by 5 bases and J by 5 bases, with 4 bases between. CDR3 length: 10 residues. Germline V gene data show CDR1 as SGHRS and CDR2 as YFSETQ.

This rearrangement joins TRBV30 to TRBJ2-1; D is unclear. Between the trimmed V and J ends, which lost 0 bases and 6 bases, there was a span of 12 bases. This CDR3 is 14 amino acids long. In germline, CDR1 is GTSNPN, CDR2 SVGIG (reference sequence). DNA for the CDR3: TGTGCCTGGAGTGTACTGGGATTATTCAATGAGCAGTTCTTC. The encoded protein is CAWSVLGLFNEQFF.

The V gene is TRBV30, the J gene TRBJ2-5, with a weak D call TRBD2 (6 bases). The CDR3 loop spans 11 amino acids. The V end was cut by 0 bases, the J end by 7 bases, with 6 bases between. CDR1 is GTSNPN and CDR2 is SVGIG in the germline V gene (reference sequence). The CDR3 sequence: CAWSVGGTQYF. The CDR3, as DNA: TGTGCCTGGAGTGTGGGGGGGACCCAGTACTTC.

This clone has just a few counts. The rearrangement uses TRBV29-1 and TRBJ2-6; 7 bases line up with TRBD1. The CDR3 sequence is 16 residues long. The junction had 9 bases not matched to a gene; V was cut back by 5 bases and J by 2 bases. Per germline, CDR1 SQVTM and CDR2 ANQGSEA. The CDR3 loop is CSVPGQLKTGANVLTF. Written as DNA, the CDR3 is TGCAGCGTTCCGGGACAGTTAAAGACTGGGGCCAACGTCCTGACTTTC.

The V call is TRBV9, the J call TRBJ2-2; tentatively, D is TRBD1 (5 bases). In germline, CDR1 is SGDLS, CDR2 YYNGEE. V dropped 0 bases and J dropped 7 bases, with 7 bases sitting between them. The CDR3 has 13 amino acids. CDR3 coding DNA: TGTGCCAGCAGCGTAGAAGGGGTCGGGGAGCTGTTTTTT. Amino acids: CASSVEGVGELFF. The full variable domain, completed using reference TRBV9 and TRBJ2-2, is DSGVTQTPKHLITATGQRVTLRCSPRSGDLSVYWYQQSLDQGLQFLIQYYNGEERAKGNILERFSAQQFPDLHSELNLSSLELGDSALYFCASSVEGVGELFFGEGSRLTVL.